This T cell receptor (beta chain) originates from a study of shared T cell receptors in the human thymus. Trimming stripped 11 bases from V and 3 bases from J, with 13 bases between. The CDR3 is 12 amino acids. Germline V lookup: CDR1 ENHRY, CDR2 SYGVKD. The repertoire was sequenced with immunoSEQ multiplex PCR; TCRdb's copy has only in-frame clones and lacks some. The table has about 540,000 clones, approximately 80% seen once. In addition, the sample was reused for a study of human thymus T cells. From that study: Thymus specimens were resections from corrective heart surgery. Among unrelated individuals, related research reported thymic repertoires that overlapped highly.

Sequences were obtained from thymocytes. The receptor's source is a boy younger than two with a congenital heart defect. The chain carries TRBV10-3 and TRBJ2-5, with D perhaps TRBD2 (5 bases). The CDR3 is CAVKGRKETQYF. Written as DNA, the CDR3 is TGTGCCGTTAAAGGGAGAAAAGAGACCCAGTACTTC.